This T cell receptor beta chain was profiled in a study of T-cell reconstitution after alpha-beta-depleted transplantation in children. Study observations and caveats: Expanded graft clones numbering several hundred reportedly gave rise to alpha-beta T cells about two months after transplant. Surviving recipient cells, namely T cells and thymic progenitors, were the source of high day-60 TCRbeta diversity in some patients. Among T cells one year after transplant, newly produced cells accounted for most counts and diversity.

V was pared by 1 base and J by 7 bases, with 11 bases between. The CDR3 length is 14 residues. Germline CDR1 is MNHEY and CDR2 is SVGAGI. At least ten counts were recorded for this clonotype. Its antigen is not known. Unique molecular identifiers featured in how the TCRbeta library was prepared. TCRdb passed the PCR reads through MiXCR, listing each CDR3 protein once. The table records roughly 70,000 distinct CDR3 sequences, approximately 5% of them present only once. The sample was PBMCs, mostly from graft donor cells, taken 180 days after TCRalphabeta/CD19-depleted stem cell transplant. The sequence came from a boy under three years old who had a stem cell transplant for acute myeloid leukemia, so the T cells may come from the graft donor. V is TRBV6-5 and J is TRBJ2-1; D gene ambiguous. CDR3 sequence: CASSYFGLPNEQFF. In nucleotides, the CDR3 is TGTGCCAGCAGTTACTTTGGGCTCCCGAATGAGCAGTTCTTC.